One sample yielded the 17 T cell receptor beta chains listed below, sequenced in a study of cytomegalovirus exposure and HLA in healthy donors. The PCR made use of 60 Vbeta and 13 Jbeta primers. Sequencing was performed with immunoSEQ multiplex PCR; in TCRdb, only in-frame clones are kept and a portion is missing. The sample data list about 190,000 clones. The sequencing input was PBMCs. All receptors come from a man aged 25 to 40 in good health and CMV-seronegative.

The J gene is TRBJ2-1, the V gene TRBV4-1, with 11 bases fitting TRBD1. Germline V gives CDR1 MGHRA, CDR2 YSYEKL. The ends lost 4 bases at V and 6 bases at J; junction bases unmatched: 11. The CDR3 extends over 17 amino acids. The DNA for the CDR3 is TGCGCCAGCAGCCTAAGCAAGGACAGGGGGCCGGGCAATGAGCAGTTCTTC. Protein: CASSLSKDRGPGNEQFF.

The rearrangement uses TRBV10-3 and TRBJ1-1; TRBD1 aligns across 9 bases. Germline lookup yields CDR1 ENHRY and CDR2 SYGVKD. The junction had 8 bases not matched to a gene; V was cut back by 9 bases and J by 3 bases. The CDR3 contains 14 residues. The CDR3 DNA reads as TGTGCCATAGGACAGGGGCCAGGGGACACTGAAGCTTTCTTT. Residues: CAIGQGPGDTEAFF.

J is TRBJ2-3 and V is TRBV5-4; D possibly corresponds to TRBD1 (5 bases). The germline V gene has CDR1 SGHNT and CDR2 YYREEE (reference sequence). Trimming cost V 4 bases and J 2 bases, with 11 bases left between them. The CDR3 is 14 residues long. In DNA form, the CDR3 reads TGTGCCAGCAGCCGAGACAGATACACAGATACGCAGTATTTT. Its translation is CASSRDRYTDTQYF.

This chain links TRBV7-2 with TRBJ2-1, with 8 bases aligning to TRBD2. The CDR3 is 16 residues long. Looked up from germline, CDR1 is SGHTA and CDR2 is FQGNSA. With 3 bases clipped from V and 7 bases from J, the junction kept 11 bases outside the gene matches. CDR3 sequence (DNA): TGTGCCAGCAGCTTCACCGTTCGAGGCGGGGGGAATGAGCAGTTCTTC. Its translation: CASSFTVRGGGNEQFF.

This chain uses TRBV4-2 with TRBJ1-1, with no clear D. The CDR3 covers 15 residues. Trimming left V 1 base short and J 0 bases short, with 9 bases between. Germline values: CDR1 LGHNA, CDR2 YNFKEQ. The CDR3 here is CASSQVRGMNTEAFF. CDR3 in DNA: TGTGCCAGCAGCCAAGTGAGAGGGATGAACACTGAAGCTTTCTTT.

The J gene is TRBJ2-5, the V gene TRBV30; TRBD1 is a possible D gene (5 bases). This CDR3 has 12 amino acids. Trimming cost V 4 bases and J 4 bases, with 10 bases left between them. Per germline, CDR1 GTSNPN and CDR2 SVGIG (reference sequence). CDR3 protein: CAWKAGAETQYF. DNA for the CDR3: TGTGCCTGGAAGGCTGGGGCAGAGACCCAGTACTTC. The full variable domain, rest sourced from reference TRBV30 and TRBJ2-5, is SQTIHQWPATLVQPVGSPLSLECTVEGTSNPNLYWYRQAAGRGLQLLFYSVGIGQISSEVPQNLSASRPQDRQFILSSKKLLLSDSGFYLCAWKAGAETQYFGPGTRLLVL.

V is TRBV19 and J is TRBJ1-5; D might be TRBD1 (5 bases). The germline gives CDR1 LNHDA, CDR2 SQIVND (reference sequence). With 1 base removed from V and 4 bases from J, the gap between germline ends came to 8 bases. The CDR3 totals 14 residues. The CDR3 spells CASSIGTLNQPQHF. CDR3 DNA: TGTGCCAGTAGTATAGGGACACTTAATCAGCCCCAGCATTTT.

The chain uses TRBV27 and TRBJ1-3; 9 nucleotides line up with TRBD1. The CDR3 length is 15 residues. The V and J ends lost 6 bases and 1 base, in that order; junction bases with no gene match: 4. Per the germline V gene, CDR1 is MNHEY and CDR2 is SMNVEV (reference sequence). The CDR3 DNA sequence: TGTGCCAGCAGGCCACAGGGGGCATCTGGAAACACCATATATTTT. Translated: CASRPQGASGNTIYF.

Concerning this clone itself: This sample includes further DNA sequences coding for the same CDR3. J is TRBJ1-4 and V is TRBV5-1; no clear D. CDR3 size: 14 residues. Germline loops: CDR1 SGHRS, CDR2 YFSETQ. The V end lost 0 bases, the J end lost 5 bases, and 8 bases lay between the germline ends. CDR3 coding DNA: TGCGCCAGCAGCTTGGATCGGGGAAATGAAAAACTGTTTTTT. Translating gives CASSLDRGNEKLFF.

V gene TRBV7-6 combines with J gene TRBJ2-2; 8 bases are shared with TRBD2. Germline lookup yields CDR1 SGHVS and CDR2 FNYEAQ. V lost 4 bases, J lost 1 base, and 5 bases stayed unmatched. This CDR3 has 16 residues. Written as DNA, the CDR3 is TGTGCCAGCAGCTCCCAGCGGGAGAAGAACACCGGGGAGCTGTTTTTT. Translation: CASSSQREKNTGELFF.

V is TRBV30 and J is TRBJ1-2; D is unclear. Trimming removed 1 base at V and 6 bases at J, with 9 bases between. From germline, CDR1 is GTSNPN and CDR2 SVGIG (reference sequence). The length of the CDR3 is 12 residues. Written as DNA, the CDR3 is TGTGCCTGGAGTGACCCACTTCATGGCTACACCTTC. Amino acid sequence: CAWSDPLHGYTF.

The chain employs TRBV29-1 and TRBJ2-1, with unresolved D. This CDR3 spans 12 amino acids. Looked up from germline, CDR1 is SQVTM and CDR2 is ANQGSEA. V was shortened by 1 base and J by 12 bases, with 13 bases between the two germline ends. The CDR3 region has the DNA TGCAGCGTTGAAGGGATACAGCCCGCGCAGTTCTTC. Translation gives CSVEGIQPAQFF.

The V gene is TRBV9, the J gene TRBJ1-3, with 8 nucleotides matching TRBD1. V lost 0 bases to trimming and J lost 3 bases; unmatched junction nucleotides: 8. Looked up from germline, CDR1 is SGDLS and CDR2 is YYNGEE. This CDR3 has 17 amino acids. The CDR3 DNA follows: TGTGCCAGCAGCGTAGATGGACAGGGCTTGTATGGAAACACCATATATTTT. This translates into CASSVDGQGLYGNTIYF.

The chain has TRBV7-2 and TRBJ2-5; D is unclear. This CDR3 region has 13 residues. Trimming cost V 1 base and J 5 bases, with 8 bases left between them. Germline V lookup: CDR1 SGHTA, CDR2 FQGNSA. Here the CDR3 reads CASSLGGSETQYF. The CDR3 DNA reads as TGTGCCAGCAGCTTAGGCGGCTCGGAGACCCAGTACTTC.

The chain employs TRBV9 and TRBJ1-2, with a possible D match to TRBD1 (6 bases). Trimming cost V 6 bases and J 0 bases, with 12 bases left between them. The CDR3 has 14 residues. The germline V gene encodes CDR1 SGDLS and CDR2 YYNGEE. The CDR3 sequence is CASNPGQANYGYTF. CDR3 coding DNA: TGTGCCAGCAACCCGGGACAAGCTAACTATGGCTACACCTTC.

The chain carries TRBV5-4 and TRBJ2-5, with 13 bases matching TRBD2. The CDR3 runs 16 residues. The germline V gene has CDR1 SGHNT and CDR2 YYREEE (reference sequence). The trim removed 2 bases at V and 1 base at J, leaving 2 bases unmatched. As DNA, the CDR3 is TGTGCCAGCAGCTTTAGACTAGCGGGGGGCCAAGAGACCCAGTACTTC. Amino acid sequence: CASSFRLAGGQETQYF.

V and J are TRBV4-1 and TRBJ1-5; 8 nucleotides agree with TRBD1. V was pared by 2 bases and J by 3 bases, with 3 bases of the junction left unmatched. The CDR3 sequence is 15 residues long. CDR1 is MGHRA and CDR2 is YSYEKL in the germline V gene. The CDR3 coding sequence is TGCGCCAGCAGCCAACCGGACAGGGACAATCAGCCCCAGCATTTT. This translates into CASSQPDRDNQPQHF.